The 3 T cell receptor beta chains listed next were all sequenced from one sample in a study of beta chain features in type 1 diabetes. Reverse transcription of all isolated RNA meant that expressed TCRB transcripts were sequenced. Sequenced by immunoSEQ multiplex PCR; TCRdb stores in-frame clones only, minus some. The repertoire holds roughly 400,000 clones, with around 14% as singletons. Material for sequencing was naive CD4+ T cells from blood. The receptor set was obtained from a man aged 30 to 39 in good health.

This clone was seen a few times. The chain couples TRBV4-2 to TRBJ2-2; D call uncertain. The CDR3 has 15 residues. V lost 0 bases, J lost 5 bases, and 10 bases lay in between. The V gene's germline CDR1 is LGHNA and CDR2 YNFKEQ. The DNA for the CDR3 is TGTGCCAGCAGCCAAGATAGACGGAGTACCGGGGAGCTGTTTTTT. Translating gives CASSQDRRSTGELFF.

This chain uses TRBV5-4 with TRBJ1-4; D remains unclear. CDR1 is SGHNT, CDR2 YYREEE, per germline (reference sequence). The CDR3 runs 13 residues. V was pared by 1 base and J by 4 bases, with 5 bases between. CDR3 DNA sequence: TGTGCCAGCAGCTTGACCGGTAATGAAAAACTGTTTTTT. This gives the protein CASSLTGNEKLFF.

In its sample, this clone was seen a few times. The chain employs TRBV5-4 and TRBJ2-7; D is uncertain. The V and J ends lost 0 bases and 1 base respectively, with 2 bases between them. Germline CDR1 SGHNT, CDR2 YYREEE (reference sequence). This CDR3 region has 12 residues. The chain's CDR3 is CASSLASYEQYF. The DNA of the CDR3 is TGTGCCAGCAGCTTGGCTTCCTACGAGCAGTACTTC.